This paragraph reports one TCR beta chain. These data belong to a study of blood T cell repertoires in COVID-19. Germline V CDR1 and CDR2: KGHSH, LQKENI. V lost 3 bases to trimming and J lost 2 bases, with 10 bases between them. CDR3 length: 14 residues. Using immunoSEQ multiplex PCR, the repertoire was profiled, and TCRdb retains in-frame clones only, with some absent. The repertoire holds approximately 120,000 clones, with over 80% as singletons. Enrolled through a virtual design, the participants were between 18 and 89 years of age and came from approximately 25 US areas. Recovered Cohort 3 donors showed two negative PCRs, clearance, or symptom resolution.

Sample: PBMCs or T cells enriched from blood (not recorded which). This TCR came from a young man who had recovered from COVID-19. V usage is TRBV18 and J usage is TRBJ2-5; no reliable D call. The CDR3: CASSPRQPQETQYF. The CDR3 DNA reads TGTGCCAGCTCACCGAGACAACCACAAGAGACCCAGTACTTC.